The 31 T cell receptor beta chains listed next were all sequenced from one sample in a study of T cells in Graves' hyperthyroidism and ophthalmopathy (dated by TCRdb to between 2018 and 2021). Library prep was done by multiplex PCR. The sequencer was an Illumina HiSeq 2000. Amplification of TCR beta CDR3 regions was carried out from RNA transcripts. For the first round of RT-PCR on the TCR CDR3, the HTBI primer set was used together with the Qiagen OneStep RT-PCR kit. TCRdb reran the public reads through fastp at Q25 and MiXCR, keeping productive beta chains. Rows merge per CDR3 protein into single entries with the most common DNA and genes. This sample is represented by fewer than 350,000 distinct CDR3 sequences; approximately 18% of them were singletons. The ten largest clonotypes hold about 16% of the sample. What was sequenced was blood. The receptors derive from a middle-aged woman with Graves' ophthalmopathy.

This clonotype has at least ten counts. The chain uses TRBV4-1 and TRBJ1-3, with D possibly being TRBD1 (6 bases). This CDR3 region has 16 residues. V lost 3 bases, J lost 2 bases, and 14 bases lay in between. Germline-derived CDR1 and CDR2 are MGHRA and YSYEKL. CDR3 DNA: TGCGCCAGCAGCCAGCCAGGGACATCACCTGGAAACACCATATATTTT. Translation: CASSQPGTSPGNTIYF.

This clonotype was counted between two and nine times. The chain is built from TRBV12-3 or TRBV12-4 and TRBJ1-2; D call uncertain. The CDR3 contains 11 residues. Trimming pared 6 bases from V and 6 bases from J, leaving 8 bases between. This CDR3 is CASRGWDGYTF. The CDR3 region has the DNA TGTGCCAGCAGGGGATGGGATGGCTACACCTTC.

There are many counts of this clonotype. The rearrangement links TRBV27 to TRBJ2-7; 13 bases align to TRBD2. From germline, CDR1 is MNHEY and CDR2 SMNVEV (reference sequence). There are 14 residues in the CDR3. The V segment lost 5 bases and the J segment 12 bases; nucleotides outside the gene matches: 10. The CDR3 nucleotides read TGTGCCAGCAGTCCGCCCCAGACTAGCGGGAGGATGTACTTC. Protein: CASSPPQTSGRMYF.

The chain links TRBV28 to TRBJ1-5, with 8 positions matching TRBD1. The CDR3 has 14 residues. Trimming cost V 10 bases and J 9 bases; bases outside gene matches: 14. CDR1 and CDR2 from the germline V gene are MDHEN and SYDVKM. The CDR3 DNA is TGTGCCACCGCAGCCACAGGGGGGGTTAGGCCCCAGCATTTT. Protein product: CATAATGGVRPQHF.

The chain uses TRBV9 and TRBJ2-5; 8 bases match TRBD2. The CDR3 is made up of 15 amino acids. Trimming removed 2 bases from V and 0 bases from J; junction bases left unmatched: 3. The germline V gene encodes CDR1 SGDLS and CDR2 YYNGEE. DNA for the CDR3: TGTGCCAGCAGCGTGGTTAGCGGGGACCAAGAGACCCAGTACTTC. Amino acids: CASSVVSGDQETQYF.

The table lists this clonotype with many counts. The CDR3 region is CASRRLSADTEAFF. The DNA of the CDR3 is TGTGCCAGCAGGAGGCTGTCCGCGGACACTGAAGCTTTCTTT. V is TRBV27 and J is TRBJ1-1; D remains unclear. The CDR3 sequence is 14 residues long. Deletions cut 6 bases from V and 3 bases from J, with 14 bases between. Germline V gives CDR1 MNHEY, CDR2 SMNVEV (reference sequence).

This clonotype was seen many times. The chain employs TRBV30 and TRBJ1-5; D not certain. The V gene's germline CDR1 is GTSNPN and CDR2 SVGIG (reference sequence). The CDR3 totals 13 residues. V shed 0 bases and J shed 6 bases, with 9 bases lying between them. CDR3 sequence reads: CAWSVEARQPQHF. CDR3 DNA: TGTGCCTGGAGTGTTGAGGCGCGTCAGCCCCAGCATTTT.

This clonotype was detected many times. This chain connects TRBV12-5 to TRBJ1-6; D remains ambiguous. There are 13 residues in the CDR3. Trimming removed 3 bases at V and 7 bases at J, with 7 bases between. Germline V gives CDR1 LGHNT, CDR2 FRNRAP. The CDR3, as DNA: TGTGCTAGTGGTTTCCGGAACAATTCACCCCTCCACTTT. Protein sequence: CASGFRNNSPLHF.

This clonotype was counted ten times or more. The chain combines TRBV19 with TRBJ1-2, with a weak D call TRBD1 (5 bases). V dropped 9 bases and J dropped 3 bases, with 14 bases sitting between them. Germline loops: CDR1 LNHDA, CDR2 SQIVND (reference sequence). This CDR3 contains 13 residues. The CDR3 nucleotides read TGTGCCAGCGCCCTCAGGGTCGACTATGGCTACACCTTC. It specifies CASALRVDYGYTF.

The chain links TRBV25-1 to TRBJ2-2; D may be TRBD2 (6 bases). CDR3 size: 12 residues. V shed 8 bases and J shed 7 bases, with 11 bases lying between them. Per germline, CDR1 MGHDK and CDR2 SYGVNS. CDR3 DNA sequence: TGTGCCAGCGGTGGGGGGAACGGGGAGCTGTTTTTT. Its protein is CASGGGNGELFF.

This clonotype was detected once. With a much larger clone just one base away, this may be a read error. Because it lacks the conserved phenylalanine or tryptophan at the end, this CDR3 is likely a read error. The chain couples TRBV28 to TRBJ2-7, with 7 bases identical to TRBD1. In germline, CDR1 is MDHEN, CDR2 SYDVKM. The CDR3 loop spans 15 amino acids. The J segment lost 9 bases and the V segment lost 7 bases, leaving 18 bases of the junction unmatched. CDR3 nucleotides: TGTGCCAGCACCCAAGGGGGCAGTATCTACGAGCGGCAGTACCTC. Translation gives CASTQGGSIYERQYL.

At least ten counts were recorded for this clonotype. V usage is TRBV9 and J usage is TRBJ1-3, with D possibly TRBD1 on 5 matching bases. Germline CDR1 and CDR2: SGDLS and YYNGEE. The CDR3 loop spans 16 amino acids. Between the trimmed V and J ends, which lost 5 bases and 0 bases, there was a span of 15 bases. The chain's CDR3 is CASSLQGTGSGNTIYF. CDR3 nucleotides: TGTGCCAGCAGTCTTCAGGGTACCGGCTCTGGAAACACCATATATTTT.

There are many counts of this clonotype. J is TRBJ2-2 and V is TRBV4-2, with TRBD2 identical over 11 bases. The V and J ends lost 1 base and 5 bases, in that order; junction bases with no gene match: 6. Per germline, CDR1 LGHNA and CDR2 YNFKEQ. This CDR3 is built from 17 residues. Here the CDR3 reads CASSQGGLAGGTGELFF. CDR3 nucleotides: TGTGCCAGCAGCCAAGGGGGGCTAGCGGGAGGAACCGGGGAGCTGTTTTTT.

On this clonotype itself: Its ends do not fully match the called genes, so a read error is possible. The rearrangement joins TRBV15 to TRBJ1-5; no definite D call. The CDR3 length is 16 residues. Germline V gene data show CDR1 as LNHNV and CDR2 as YYDKDF (reference sequence). Here the CDR3 reads CATSRDLVQPNQPQLF. The CDR3 nucleotides read TGTGCCACCAGCAGAGATCTCGTACAGCCCAATCAGCCCCAGCTTTTT.

The chain carries TRBV29-1 and TRBJ2-2; the D gene is possibly TRBD2 (5 bases). Germline CDR1 reads SQVTM; CDR2 reads ANQGSEA. Trimming removed 5 bases from V and 7 bases from J, with 11 bases in between. The CDR3 runs 12 residues. The CDR3 DNA follows: TGCAGCGTTTCTCGGGATGGCGGGGAGCTGTTTTTT. Translating gives CSVSRDGGELFF.

This clonotype turned up a few times. The chain links TRBV28 to TRBJ2-7, with 7 bases identical to TRBD1. CDR1 and CDR2 from the germline V gene are MDHEN and SYDVKM. The CDR3 runs to 14 residues. Trimming took 6 bases from V and 3 from J; bases not matched to a gene: 8. CDR3 amino acids: CASRSGTVVYEQYF. CDR3 nucleotides: TGTGCCAGCAGGTCCGGGACAGTCGTCTACGAGCAGTACTTC. Looking up the rest from reference TRBV28 and TRBJ2-7 gives the full variable domain: DVKVTQSSRYLVKRTGEKVFLECVQDMDHENMFWYRQDPGLGLRLIYFSYDVKMKEKGDIPEGYSVSREKKERFSLILESASTNQTSMYLCASRSGTVVYEQYFGPGTRLTVT.

This clonotype was counted many times. This CDR3 is CASTVGRDYGYTF. Here the CDR3 DNA reads TGTGCCAGCACCGTGGGCAGGGACTATGGCTACACCTTC. This sequence joins TRBV12-3 or TRBV12-4 and TRBJ1-2; D might be TRBD1 (5 bases). The CDR3 is 13 residues long. V was pared by 7 bases and J by 3 bases, with 12 bases between.

In its sample, this clonotype was seen many times. The chain recombines TRBV11-2 with TRBJ2-5; the D call may be TRBD1 or TRBD2 (5 bases each). V lost 4 bases and J lost 4, with 10 bases in between. The V gene's germline CDR1 is SGHAT and CDR2 FQNNGV. The CDR3 has 13 amino acids. The CDR3 bases are TGTGCCAGCAGCTCTCCGGGGCGAGAGACCCAGTACTTC. It translates to CASSSPGRETQYF.

This clonotype was recorded a few times. The chain carries TRBV20-1 and TRBJ2-7, with 8 bases identical to TRBD2. This CDR3 has 14 residues. The J segment lost 6 bases and the V segment lost 3 bases, leaving 10 bases of the junction unmatched. From germline, CDR1 is DFQATT and CDR2 SNEGSKA (reference sequence). CDR3 bases: TGCAGTGCTAGGGACCCACCCACTAGCGGCGAGCAGTACTTC. It yields the protein CSARDPPTSGEQYF.

This clonotype was found many times. This sequence joins TRBV6-1 and TRBJ1-1; D might be TRBD1 (5 bases). The V end was cut by 3 bases, the J end by 0 bases, with 8 bases between. The CDR3 sequence is 14 residues long. CDR1 and CDR2 from the germline V gene are MNHNS and SASEGT. The CDR3 here is CASSDGGLNTEAFF. For the CDR3, the DNA is TGTGCCAGCAGTGACGGGGGGTTGAACACTGAAGCTTTCTTT.

The sample holds many counts of this clonotype. The CDR3 nucleotides read TGTGCCAGCAGCTTAGCGCGGAATAGCGCGGAGACCCAGTACTTC. It specifies CASSLARNSAETQYF. The chain combines TRBV7-2 with TRBJ2-5; tentatively, D is TRBD2 (5 bases). The length of the CDR3 is 15 residues. CDR1 is SGHTA, CDR2 FQGNSA, per germline. Trimming pared 0 bases from V and 5 bases from J, leaving 13 bases between.

This clonotype was counted at least ten times. Here the CDR3 reads CAESSAGGGEQYF. CDR3 coding DNA: TGTGCCGAAAGCAGCGCGGGAGGAGGCGAGCAGTACTTC. This rearrangement joins TRBV2 to TRBJ2-7, with 8 bases fitting TRBD2. The ends lost 11 bases at V and 6 bases at J; junction bases unmatched: 12. Germline V CDR1 and CDR2: SNHLY, FYNNEI. The CDR3 totals 13 residues.

This clonotype occurred many times. The chain is built from TRBV24-1 and TRBJ2-2, with TRBD1 identical over 7 bases. Germline trimming cut 5 bases from V and 3 bases from J; bases unmatched to any gene: 2. CDR1 and CDR2 (germline): KGHDR, SFDVKD. The CDR3 covers 14 residues. The CDR3 region is CATSGDRDTGELFF. CDR3 DNA: TGTGCCACCAGTGGCGACAGGGACACCGGGGAGCTGTTTTTT.

This clonotype was seen at least ten times. This chain connects TRBV6-1 to TRBJ2-2, with D unclear. The CDR3 extends over 16 amino acids. Germline V gives CDR1 MNHNS, CDR2 SASEGT. V was pared by 2 bases and J by 7 bases, with 17 bases between. CDR3 bases: TGTGCCAGCAGTGAACACCGGCTAAGGAAAGGCGGGGAGCTGTTTTTT. Translated, it gives CASSEHRLRKGGELFF.

Many counts were recorded for this clonotype. The chain recombines TRBV12-3 or TRBV12-4 with TRBJ2-7, with 8 bases that match TRBD2. The CDR3 extends over 12 amino acids. The V and J ends lost 2 bases and 8 bases, in that order; junction bases with no gene match: 2. In DNA, the CDR3 is TGTGCCAGCAGTTTAAGCGGGAGCCAGCAGTACTTC. This codes for CASSLSGSQQYF.

In this sample, this clonotype turned up many times. The chain couples TRBV2 to TRBJ1-1; D is undetermined. Looked up from germline, CDR1 is SNHLY and CDR2 is FYNNEI. Deletions cut 7 bases from V and 1 base from J, with 10 bases between. This CDR3 is built from 13 residues. CDR3 DNA: TGTGCCAGCATAGGACTTGGGAACACTGAAGCTTTCTTT. Protein product: CASIGLGNTEAFF.

This clonotype was counted ten times or more. The CDR3 reads CASSYLRGSRYGYTF. As DNA, the CDR3 is TGTGCCAGCAGTTACCTGCGGGGCAGTCGCTATGGCTACACCTTC. This chain uses TRBV6-2 or TRBV6-3 with TRBJ1-2, with a possible D match to TRBD1 (5 bases). The CDR3 sequence is 15 residues long. V dropped 2 bases and J dropped 4 bases, with 14 bases sitting between them. Germline V gene sequence: CDR1 MNHEY, CDR2 SVGEGT.

Ten or more counts support this clonotype. The chain links TRBV28 to TRBJ2-7; 7 bases line up with TRBD1. Germline lookup yields CDR1 MDHEN and CDR2 SYDVKM. This CDR3 spans 12 amino acids. The V gene end was trimmed by 6 bases and the J gene end by 6 bases; junction bases not matched to a gene: 5. CDR3 sequence: CASSNTGVEQYF. The DNA for the CDR3 is TGTGCCAGCAGCAATACAGGGGTCGAGCAGTACTTC.

In its sample, this clonotype was seen many times. The genes are TRBV7-8 and TRBJ1-1; D is perhaps TRBD1 (5 bases). Germline V gene sequence: CDR1 SGHVS, CDR2 FQNEAQ. Between the trimmed V and J ends, which lost 2 bases and 6 bases, there was a span of 22 bases. The CDR3 has 17 residues. The CDR3 loop reads CASSLYAGQLKIAEAFF. The CDR3 region has the DNA TGTGCCAGCAGCTTATATGCTGGACAACTCAAGATCGCTGAAGCTTTCTTT. Full variable domain (remainder filled in from reference TRBV7-8 and TRBJ1-1): GAGVSQSPRYKVAKRGQDVALRCDPISGHVSLFWYQQALGQGPEFLTYFQNEAQLDKSGLPSDRFFAERPEGSVSTLKIQRTQQEDSAVYLCASSLYAGQLKIAEAFFGQGTRLTVV.

The V gene is TRBV6-5, the J gene TRBJ2-2; 11 bases are shared with TRBD2. Germline CDR1 MNHEY, CDR2 SVGAGI. Trimming removed 4 bases from V and 7 bases from J; junction bases left unmatched: 5. This CDR3 is 15 amino acids long. The CDR3 nucleotides are TGTGCCAGCAGTTCTAGCGGGAGGACAAGCGGGGAGCTGTTTTTT. Amino acids: CASSSSGRTSGELFF.

This clonotype was recorded many times. V and J are TRBV20-1 and TRBJ1-2, with TRBD1 matching over 10 bases. This CDR3 contains 15 residues. V gave up 0 bases and J gave up 2 bases; unmatched junction bases: 3. Germline loops: CDR1 DFQATT, CDR2 SNEGSKA (reference sequence). The CDR3 sequence is CSARDPTGGNYGYTF. CDR3 nucleotides: TGCAGTGCTAGAGACCCGACAGGGGGCAACTATGGCTACACCTTC.